These 5 T cell receptor beta chains share one sample of origin, sequenced in a study of T cell responses to AZD1222 COVID-19 vaccine. The data were produced by immunoSEQ multiplex PCR, yet TCRdb's version contains in-frame clones alone and is incomplete. This sample carries fewer than 110,000 clones, approximately 84% of them seen once, and the ten largest clones take about 15%. The specimen comprised peripheral blood, sampled on day 0 of AZD1222 vaccination. These receptor sequences come from an adult in good health.

The J gene is TRBJ1-1, the V gene TRBV9; the match to TRBD1 covers 8 bases. The ends lost 3 bases at V and 4 bases at J; junction bases unmatched: 8. The CDR3 runs to 15 residues. CDR1 is SGDLS, CDR2 YYNGEE, per germline. The CDR3 sequence: CASSALTGAGTEAFF. In nucleotides, the CDR3 is TGTGCCAGCAGCGCCCTGACAGGGGCGGGCACTGAAGCTTTCTTT.

The rearrangement joins TRBV3-1 (or the pseudogene TRBV3-2) to TRBJ1-2; no firm D call. V was clipped by 5 bases and J by 0 bases, with 10 bases between them. Germline CDR1 LGHDT, CDR2 YNNKEL (reference sequence). The CDR3 extends over 14 amino acids. CDR3 in amino acids: CASSISVTNYGYTF. CDR3 DNA sequence: TGTGCCAGCAGCATATCCGTCACTAACTATGGCTACACCTTC.

This clone was detected only once. The chain couples TRBV4-2 to TRBJ1-2; D is possibly TRBD1 (5 bases). Germline V lookup: CDR1 LGHNA, CDR2 YNFKEQ. The CDR3 contains 15 residues. With 4 bases removed from V and 4 bases from J, the gap between germline ends came to 16 bases. The CDR3 loop reads CASSLGGEGSYGYTF. CDR3 nucleotides: TGTGCCAGCAGCCTTGGGGGGGAGGGAAGCTATGGCTACACCTTC.

The V gene is TRBV3-1 (or the pseudogene TRBV3-2), the J gene TRBJ2-7; 10 bases fit TRBD2. This CDR3 is built from 14 residues. The V gene's germline CDR1 is LGHDT and CDR2 YNNKEL (reference sequence). V trimming: 4 bases; J trimming: 3 bases; junction bases outside the gene matches: 3. CDR3 region: CASSPGLANYEQYF. The CDR3 DNA sequence: TGTGCCAGCAGCCCGGGACTAGCGAACTACGAGCAGTACTTC.

The chain employs TRBV6-5 and TRBJ1-2, with a weak D call TRBD1 (6 bases). Trimming took 7 bases from V and 2 from J, leaving 17 bases between them. CDR1 and CDR2 from the germline V gene are MNHEY and SVGAGI. The CDR3 consists of 15 residues. The CDR3 region has the DNA TGTGCCAGCACACTGGGGGGGGGCGTGAACTATGGCTACACCTTC. It is translated as CASTLGGGVNYGYTF.